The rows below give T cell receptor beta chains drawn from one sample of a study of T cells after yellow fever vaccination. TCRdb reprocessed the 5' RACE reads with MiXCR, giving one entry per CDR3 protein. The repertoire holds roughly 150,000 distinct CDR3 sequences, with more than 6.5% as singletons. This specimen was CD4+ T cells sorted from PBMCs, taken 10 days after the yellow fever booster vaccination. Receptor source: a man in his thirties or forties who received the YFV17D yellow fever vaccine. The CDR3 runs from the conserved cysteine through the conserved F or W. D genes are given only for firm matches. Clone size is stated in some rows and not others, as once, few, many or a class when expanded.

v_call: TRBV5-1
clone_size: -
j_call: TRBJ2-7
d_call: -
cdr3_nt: TGCGCCAGCAGCTTGACAGGGCTTACATCCTACGAGCAGTACTTC
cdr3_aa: CASSLTGLTSYEQYF

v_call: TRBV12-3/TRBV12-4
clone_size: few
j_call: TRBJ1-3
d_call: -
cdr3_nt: TGTGCCAGCCGGGACTCTGGAAACACCATATATTTT
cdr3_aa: CASRDSGNTIYF

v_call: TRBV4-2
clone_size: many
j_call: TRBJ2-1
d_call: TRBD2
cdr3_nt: TGTGCCAGCAGCCCCCCCCGGGCGGGAGTTGGGGATGAGCAGTTCTTC
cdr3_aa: CASSPPRAGVGDEQFF

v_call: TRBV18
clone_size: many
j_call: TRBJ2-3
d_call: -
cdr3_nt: TGTGCCAGCTCACCAGTAGATACGCAGTATTTT
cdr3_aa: CASSPVDTQYF

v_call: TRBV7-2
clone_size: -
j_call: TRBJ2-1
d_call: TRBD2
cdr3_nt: TGTGCCAGCAGCTACGACGCTAGAGAGCGGGAGGGGTTC
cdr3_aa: CASSYDAREREGF

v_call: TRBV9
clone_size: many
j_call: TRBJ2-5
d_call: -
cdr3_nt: TGTGCCAGCAGCGTGGGCCTCCAAGAGACCCAGTACTTC
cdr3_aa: CASSVGLQETQYF

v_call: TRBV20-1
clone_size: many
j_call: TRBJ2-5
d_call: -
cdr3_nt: TGCAGTGCTAGACCGGGACAAGAGACCCAGTACTTC
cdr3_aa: CSARPGQETQYF

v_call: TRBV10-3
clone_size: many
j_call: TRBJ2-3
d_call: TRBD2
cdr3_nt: TGTGCCATCAGGGGACTTAGCGGGAGCACAGATACGCAGTATTTT
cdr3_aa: CAIRGLSGSTDTQYF

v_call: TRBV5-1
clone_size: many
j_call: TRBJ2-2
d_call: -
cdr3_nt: TGCGCCAGCAGCCAAGGGACAAAGAACACCGGGGAGCTGTTTTTT
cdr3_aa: CASSQGTKNTGELFF

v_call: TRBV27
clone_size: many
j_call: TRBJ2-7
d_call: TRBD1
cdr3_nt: TGTGCCAGCACCCGGTTCGGGACAGGGGGCTACGAGCAGTACTTC
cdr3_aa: CASTRFGTGGYEQYF

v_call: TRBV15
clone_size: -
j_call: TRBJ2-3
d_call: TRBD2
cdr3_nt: TGTGCCACCAGCAGAGATCGGGCTAGCGGGTTAGATACGCAGTATTTT
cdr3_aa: CATSRDRASGLDTQYF

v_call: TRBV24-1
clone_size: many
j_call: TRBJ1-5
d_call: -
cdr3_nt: TGTGCCACCAGTGATTTCGGGGATCAGCCCCAGCATTTT
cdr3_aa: CATSDFGDQPQHF

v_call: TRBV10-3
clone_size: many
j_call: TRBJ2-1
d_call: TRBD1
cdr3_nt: TGTGCCATCAGTCTGACTGAGGACAGGGATGAGCAGTTCTTC
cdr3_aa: CAISLTEDRDEQFF

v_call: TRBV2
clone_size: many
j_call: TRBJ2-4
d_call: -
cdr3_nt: TGTGCCAGCATGGGGAAATCCGTAAACATTCAGTACTTC
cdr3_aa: CASMGKSVNIQYF

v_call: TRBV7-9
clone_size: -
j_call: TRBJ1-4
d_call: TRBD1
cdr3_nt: TGTGCCAGCAGCTCAAGGACAGGGGGAAACGAAAAACTGTTTTTT
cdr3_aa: CASSSRTGGNEKLFF

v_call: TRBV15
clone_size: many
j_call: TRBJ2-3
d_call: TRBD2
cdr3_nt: TGTGCCACCAGCAGAGATGCGGGGGAGGGAGATACGCAGTATTTT
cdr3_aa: CATSRDAGEGDTQYF

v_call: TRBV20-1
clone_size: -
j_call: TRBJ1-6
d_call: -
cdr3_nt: TGCAGTGCTATGGCAGGGAGCTCCTATAATTCACCCCTCCACTTT
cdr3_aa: CSAMAGSSYNSPLHF

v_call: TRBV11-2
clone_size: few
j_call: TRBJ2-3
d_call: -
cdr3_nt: TGTGCCAGCAGCTTACTTGGGTTCGCAGATACGCAGTATTTT
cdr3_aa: CASSLLGFADTQYF

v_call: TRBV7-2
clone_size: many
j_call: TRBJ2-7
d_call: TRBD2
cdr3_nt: TGTGCCAGCAGCGCGGGAGGAGCGGGAGGCCTAGGGCAGTACTTC
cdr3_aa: CASSAGGAGGLGQYF

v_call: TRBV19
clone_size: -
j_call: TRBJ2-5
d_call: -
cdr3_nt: TGTGCCAGTAGTTGGGCAGTACAAGAGACCCAGTACTTC
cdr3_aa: CASSWAVQETQYF

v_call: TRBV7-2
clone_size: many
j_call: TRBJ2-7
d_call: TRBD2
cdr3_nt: TGTGCCAGCAGCCGTGGGACTAGCGGGAAATACGAGCAGTACTTC
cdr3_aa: CASSRGTSGKYEQYF

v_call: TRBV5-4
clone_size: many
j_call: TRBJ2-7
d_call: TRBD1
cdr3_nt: TGTGCCAGCAACGACAGGGTTTCCTACGAGCAGTACTTC
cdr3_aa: CASNDRVSYEQYF

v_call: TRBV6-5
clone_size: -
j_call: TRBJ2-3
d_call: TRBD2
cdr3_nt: TGTGCCAGCAGTTACGAGGCTAGCGGATATAGCACAGATACGCAGTATTTT
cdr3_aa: CASSYEASGYSTDTQYF

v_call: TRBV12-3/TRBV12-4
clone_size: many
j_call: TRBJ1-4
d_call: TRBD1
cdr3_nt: TGTGCCAGCAGTTCGGGACAGAATAATGAAAAACTGTTTTTT
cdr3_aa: CASSSGQNNEKLFF

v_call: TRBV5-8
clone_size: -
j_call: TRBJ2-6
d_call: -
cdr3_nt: TGTGCCAGCAGCTTTGGTGCGGGTGGCCCCAACGTCCTGACTTTC
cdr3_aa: CASSFGAGGPNVLTF

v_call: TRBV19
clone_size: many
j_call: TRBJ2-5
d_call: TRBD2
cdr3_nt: TGTGCCAGCCAGGGACTAGCGGGATCTGGGACCCAGTACTTC
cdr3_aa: CASQGLAGSGTQYF

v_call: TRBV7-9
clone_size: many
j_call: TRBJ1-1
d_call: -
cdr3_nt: TGTGCCAGCAGCCACGCCGAAAAAACAGGGTCCCCTGAAGCTTTCTTT
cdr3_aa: CASSHAEKTGSPEAFF

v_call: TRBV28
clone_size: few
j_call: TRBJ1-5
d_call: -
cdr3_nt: TGTGCCAGCATTTCCGGGCAGGGCGCCTATCAGCCCCAGCATTTT
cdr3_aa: CASISGQGAYQPQHF

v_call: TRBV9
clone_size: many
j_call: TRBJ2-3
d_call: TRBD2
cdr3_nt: TGTGCCAGCAGCGTAGTGGCTAGCGGGAGGGCCGGAACAGATACGCAGTATTTT
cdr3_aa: CASSVVASGRAGTDTQYF

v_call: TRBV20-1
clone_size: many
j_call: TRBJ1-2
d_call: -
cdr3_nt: TGCAGTGCTAGAGATCCCCGGGTCCCTGGCTACACCTTC
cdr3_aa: CSARDPRVPGYTF

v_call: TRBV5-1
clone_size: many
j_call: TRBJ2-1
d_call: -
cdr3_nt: TGCGCCAGCAGCTTGTCGGTCCAGGGTCTGAATGAGCAGTTCTTC
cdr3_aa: CASSLSVQGLNEQFF

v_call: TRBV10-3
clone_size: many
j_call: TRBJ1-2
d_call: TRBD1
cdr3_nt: TGTGCCATCAGTGGTGCCGGGACAGGGAAAACTAACTATGGCTACACCTTC
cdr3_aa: CAISGAGTGKTNYGYTF

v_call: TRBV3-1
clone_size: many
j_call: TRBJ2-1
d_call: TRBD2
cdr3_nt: TGTGCCAGCAGCCGGGGACTAGCGGGAGTTGAGCAGTTCTTC
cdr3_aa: CASSRGLAGVEQFF

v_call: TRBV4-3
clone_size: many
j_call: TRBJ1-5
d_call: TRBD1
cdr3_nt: TGCGCCAGCAGCCAAGATAGCTCAGGGGGCGCGGCGCCCCAGCATTTT
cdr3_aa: CASSQDSSGGAAPQHF

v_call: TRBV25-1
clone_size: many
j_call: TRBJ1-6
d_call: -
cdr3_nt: TGTGCCAGCAGTCGGTACCGCGATTCACCCCTCCACTTT
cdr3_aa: CASSRYRDSPLHF

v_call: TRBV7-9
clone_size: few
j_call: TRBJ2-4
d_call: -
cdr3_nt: TGTGCCAGCACCTTTGTCAATAGGACACTAGCCAAAAACATTCAGTACTTC
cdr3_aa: CASTFVNRTLAKNIQYF

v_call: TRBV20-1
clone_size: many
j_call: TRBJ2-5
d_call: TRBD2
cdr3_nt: TGCAGTGCTAGAGCGGGGGCGGGAGGGCTAGAGACCCAGTACTTC
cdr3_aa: CSARAGAGGLETQYF

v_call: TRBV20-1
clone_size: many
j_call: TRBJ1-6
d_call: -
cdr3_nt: TGCAGTGCTAGACGGCCGGATATCATCCTCCACTTT
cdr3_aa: CSARRPDIILHF

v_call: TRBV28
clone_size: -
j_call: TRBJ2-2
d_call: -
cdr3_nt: TGTGCCAGCAGTTCGTGGGCGGCCACCGGGGAGCTGTTTTTT
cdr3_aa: CASSSWAATGELFF

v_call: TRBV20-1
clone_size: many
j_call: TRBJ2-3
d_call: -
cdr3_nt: TGCAGTGCTACGCCCACTTCCCGGGGCGAAGGGTATACGCAGTATTTT
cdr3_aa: CSATPTSRGEGYTQYF

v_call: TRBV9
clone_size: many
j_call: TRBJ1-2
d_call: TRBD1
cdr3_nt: TGTGCCAGCAGCGACCGGGACAGGGGAAACTATGGCTACACCTTC
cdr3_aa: CASSDRDRGNYGYTF

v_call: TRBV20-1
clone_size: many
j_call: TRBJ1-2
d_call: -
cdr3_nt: TGCAGTGCTCCGCCTTCTTCGGGTTACTACACCTTC
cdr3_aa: CSAPPSSGYYTF

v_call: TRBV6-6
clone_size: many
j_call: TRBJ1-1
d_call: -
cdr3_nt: TGTGCCAGCAGTCTACGCGGGTTCACTGAAGCTTTCTTT
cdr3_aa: CASSLRGFTEAFF

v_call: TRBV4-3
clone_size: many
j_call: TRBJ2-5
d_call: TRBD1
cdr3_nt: TGCGCCAGCAGCCAGAGCCCCACTTCGGGACAGGGGGGGCAAGAGACCCAGTACTTC
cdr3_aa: CASSQSPTSGQGGQETQYF